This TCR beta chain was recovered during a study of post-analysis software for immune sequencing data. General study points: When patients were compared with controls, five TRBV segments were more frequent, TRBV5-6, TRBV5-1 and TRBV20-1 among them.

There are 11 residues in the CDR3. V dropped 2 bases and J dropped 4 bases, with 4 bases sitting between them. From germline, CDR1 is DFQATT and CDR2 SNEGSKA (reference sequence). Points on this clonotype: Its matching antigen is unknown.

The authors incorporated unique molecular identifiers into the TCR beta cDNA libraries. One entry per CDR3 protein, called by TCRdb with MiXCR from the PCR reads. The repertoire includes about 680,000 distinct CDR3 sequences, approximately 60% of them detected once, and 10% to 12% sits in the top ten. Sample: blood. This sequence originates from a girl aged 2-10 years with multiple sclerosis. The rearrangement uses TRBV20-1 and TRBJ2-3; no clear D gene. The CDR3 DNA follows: TGCAGTGCTAGAAACGCAGATACGCAGTATTTT. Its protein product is CSARNADTQYF.